The clone carrying this T cell receptor beta chain was counted a single time. Its antigen is undetermined. Treatment: roughly 11-day PBMC culture with coronavirus spike peptide pools or control peptides (ViraFEST assay). The CDR3 spans 13 residues. Per the germline V gene, CDR1 is KGHDR and CDR2 is SFDVKD. The ends were cut back, 7 bases at V and 5 bases at J, with 10 bases in the middle. This specimen comes from a study of vaccination and CD4 T cells after COVID-19. Whole-study context: Comprising six males and four females, the convalescent participants counted two Hispanic individuals among them. Post-COVID samples were collected a median about 94 days following diagnosis, spanning 35 to 161.

Sequencing of DNA taken from cultured CD4+ T cells relied on the Oncomine TCR Beta short-read assay. From the PCR reads, TCRdb called clonotypes with MiXCR, one entry per CDR3 protein. The sample carries fewer than 15,000 distinct CDR3 sequences, under 85% recorded once. This TCR was recovered from a human donor who had recovered from COVID-19. The source material was CD4+ T cells from blood, cultured in vitro. The chain couples TRBV24-1 to TRBJ2-2, with D hard to call. Here the CDR3 DNA reads TGTGCCACCAGGGCAGTCAATACCGGGGAGCTGTTTTTT. Residues: CATRAVNTGELFF.